The clone carrying this T cell receptor beta chain was seen repeatedly, ten times or more. Individually, cDNA molecules had unique molecular identifiers attached to them. One entry per CDR3 protein results from TCRdb running MiXCR on the 5' RACE reads. The table lists 30,000 to 40,000 distinct CDR3 sequences, around 3.9% of them singletons, with more than 5% in the top ten. This record belongs to a study of early T cells in non-severe SARS-CoV-2 infection. The germline gives CDR1 SQVTM, CDR2 ANQGSEA. This CDR3 has 15 residues. The ends lost 4 bases at V and 2 bases at J; junction bases unmatched: 4. The TCR was taken from an adult who was a healthcare worker with PCR-confirmed SARS-CoV-2 infection or an uninfected control (not recorded which). The rearrangement links TRBV29-1 to TRBJ2-5, with 13 bases identical to TRBD2. The sample comprised whole blood. In DNA, the CDR3 is TGCAGCGTTGGACTAGCGGGGGGCCGTCAAGAGACCCAGTACTTC. Its translation: CSVGLAGGRQETQYF.